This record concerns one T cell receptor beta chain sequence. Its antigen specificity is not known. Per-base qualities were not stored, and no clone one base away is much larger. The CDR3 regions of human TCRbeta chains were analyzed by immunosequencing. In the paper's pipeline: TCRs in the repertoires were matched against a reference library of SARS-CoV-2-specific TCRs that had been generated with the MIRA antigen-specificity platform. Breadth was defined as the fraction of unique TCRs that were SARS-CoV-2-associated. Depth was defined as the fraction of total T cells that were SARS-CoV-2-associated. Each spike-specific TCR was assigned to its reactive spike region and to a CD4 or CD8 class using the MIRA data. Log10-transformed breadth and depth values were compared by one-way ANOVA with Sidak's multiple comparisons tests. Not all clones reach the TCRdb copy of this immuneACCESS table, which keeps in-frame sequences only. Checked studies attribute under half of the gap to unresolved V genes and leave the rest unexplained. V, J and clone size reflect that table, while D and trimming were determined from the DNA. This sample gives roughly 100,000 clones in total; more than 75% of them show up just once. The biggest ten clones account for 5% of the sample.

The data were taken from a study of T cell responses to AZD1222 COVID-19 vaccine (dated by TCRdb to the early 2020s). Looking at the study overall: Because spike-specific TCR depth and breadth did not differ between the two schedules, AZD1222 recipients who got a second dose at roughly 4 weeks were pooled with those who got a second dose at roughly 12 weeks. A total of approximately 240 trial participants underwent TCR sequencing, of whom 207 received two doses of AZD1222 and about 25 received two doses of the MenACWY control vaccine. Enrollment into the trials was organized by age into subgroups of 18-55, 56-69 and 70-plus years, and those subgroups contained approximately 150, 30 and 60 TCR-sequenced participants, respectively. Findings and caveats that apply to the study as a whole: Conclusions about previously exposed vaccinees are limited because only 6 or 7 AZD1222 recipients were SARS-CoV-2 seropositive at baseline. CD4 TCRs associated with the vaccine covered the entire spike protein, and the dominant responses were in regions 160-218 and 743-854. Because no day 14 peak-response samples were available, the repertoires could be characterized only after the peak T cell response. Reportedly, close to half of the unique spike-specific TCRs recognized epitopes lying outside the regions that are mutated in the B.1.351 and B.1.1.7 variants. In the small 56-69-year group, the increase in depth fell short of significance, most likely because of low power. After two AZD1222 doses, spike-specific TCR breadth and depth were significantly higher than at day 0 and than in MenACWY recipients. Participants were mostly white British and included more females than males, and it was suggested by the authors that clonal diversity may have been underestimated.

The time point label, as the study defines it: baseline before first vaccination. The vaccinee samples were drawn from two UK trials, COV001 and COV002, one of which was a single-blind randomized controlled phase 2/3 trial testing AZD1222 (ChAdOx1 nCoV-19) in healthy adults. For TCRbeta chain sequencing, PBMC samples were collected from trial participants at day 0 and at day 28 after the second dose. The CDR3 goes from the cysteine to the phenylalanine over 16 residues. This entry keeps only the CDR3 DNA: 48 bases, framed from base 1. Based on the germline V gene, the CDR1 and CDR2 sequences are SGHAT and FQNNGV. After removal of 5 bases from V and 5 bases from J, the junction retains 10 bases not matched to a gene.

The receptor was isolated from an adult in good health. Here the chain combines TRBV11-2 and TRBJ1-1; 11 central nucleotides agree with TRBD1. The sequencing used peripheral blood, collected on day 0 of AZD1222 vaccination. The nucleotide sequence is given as TGTGCCAGCAGCCACGGACAGGGGGCCGGGGGGACTGAAGCTTTCTTT. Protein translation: CASSHGQGAGGTEAFF.